The present entry profiles one TCR beta chain with its context. The antigen is undetermined. This may be a read error: a much more frequent sequence differs by one nucleotide. TCRdb processed the reads anew with MiXCR; each CDR3 protein has one entry. The sample shows hundreds of thousands of distinct CDR3 sequences, approximately 31% of them seen only once. The CDR3 runs to 14 residues. From germline, CDR1 is ENHRY and CDR2 SYGVKD. The entry originates in a study of T cell repertoires in cytomegalovirus infection. Study-level information: CMV infection and matching HLA type were both indicated by public TCR beta signatures.

The source of this sequence is a human donor in good health (CMV status not recorded). Some clones in this sample may be carry-over from other donors' samples. The sequencing here drew on cultured CD8+ T cells from PBMCs, taken from culture after CMV antigen stimulation. The V and J genes are TRBV10-3 and TRBJ2-1, with TRBD1 matching 7 bases. The CDR3 loop reads CAISKSEGANEQFF. The CDR3 DNA is TGTGCCATCAGTAAGTCCGAGGGGGCTAATGAGCAGTTCTTC.